The entry that follows covers one TCR beta chain sequence. A much larger clone sits a single nucleotide away, making a read error possible. The sample is drawn from a study of regulatory T cells in long-lasting Graves disease. Indicated time point: newly diagnosed GD, antithyroid drugs for less than 3 months. Making the TCR library involved RNA that had been extracted from PBMCs. Germline-derived CDR1 and CDR2 are SQVTM and ANQGSEA. Trimming stripped 1 base from V and 10 bases from J, with 14 bases between. This CDR3 region has 13 residues. Construction of the TCR beta libraries employed iRepertoire HTBI primers in conjunction with Arm-PCR of CDR3 regions. TCRdb re-analysed the multiplex PCR reads in MiXCR, keeping a single row per CDR3 protein. The sample contains approximately 400,000 distinct CDR3 sequences, under 15% of which appear only once. These data were also filed under a second study, of T cells in Graves' hyperthyroidism and ophthalmopathy. That work contributes: Blood also held most thyroid clonotypes expanded beyond 0.001.

Sequencing was performed on peripheral blood mononuclear cells (PBMCs), taken at new diagnosis, from a patient treated with antithyroid drugs. This sequence was found in a woman aged 25-40 years with Graves disease. The V call is TRBV29-1, the J call TRBJ2-1, with D possibly being TRBD1 (5 bases). This CDR3 reads CSVEVDNSYEQFF. The CDR3 DNA is TGCAGCGTTGAAGTGGACAACTCCTACGAGCAGTTCTTC.